This T cell receptor (beta chain) was observed in a study of human T cells and chemical hapten exposure (dated by TCRdb to 2020 to 2023). Regarding the research as a whole: For sensitization, 2% DPC in acetone was applied to a roughly 2 cm by roughly 2 cm area of upper inner arm skin. Patients additionally received weekly therapeutic DPC doses to the scalp throughout the roughly 24-week study period. The libraries were sequenced as a pool, and the TCR yield per sample differed mostly because of small variations in library volumes within the pool. Most of the patients in the cohort were female, and the cohort covered alopecia areata with under or over 50% scalp involvement, alopecia totalis and alopecia universalis. Patient blood was sampled pre-sensitization (week 0) and at 2, 6 and about 24 weeks after DPC sensitization. Nearly 30 alopecia patients gave blood for TCR sequencing at one to four time points (pre-sensitization, 2, 6 and 24 weeks). Patch testing was done on the upper back using Finn chambers containing 0.01% DPC, and results were scored after 6 days according to International Contact Dermatitis Research Group standards. The study tracked peripheral blood TCR repertoire changes in vivo during primary and secondary sensitization to the hapten diphenylcyclopropenone (DPC) in alopecia patients.

Details on this clonotype: No cognate antigen has been identified for it. Base quality data are lacking; no much larger clone is found one base away.

The library was built by means of RACE. TCRdb records NextSeq 500 as the sequencer. During library preparation, unique molecular identifiers were attached to individual cDNA molecules so that TCRs could be counted quantitatively and reproducibly. Both TCR alpha and TCR beta chains were sequenced from each blood RNA sample. The authors' analysis ran thus. A median of roughly 99,000 TCRs per sample was observed, with a range of about 20,000 to 750,000. V, J and CDR3 annotation of the TCR reads was carried out using the Decombinator software suite. To make PS versus PT1 abundance plots, every sample was subsampled to the same number of TCRs (28,000). Expanded TCRs were defined as absent before sensitization and observed at least eight times at the 2-week time point. In TCRdb, the public reads were trimmed at Q25 with fastp and aligned with MiXCR, with productive beta chains retained. Each entry is one CDR3 protein sequence, shown with its most common DNA and genes. The authors' filters were not applied to this entry. Across this sample there are 70,000 to 100,000 distinct CDR3 sequences, with roughly 7.2% seen only once. The ten largest clones add up to 1.5% to 1.7% of the sample.

Interpreted using the paper, the time point label stands for: patch test 1, 2 weeks after DPC sensitization. What the treatment or condition label conveys for this sample: therapeutic diphenylcyclopropenone sensitization with weekly scalp DPC. At each patch-test visit, blood was drawn before the patch test was applied. Eligible patients were aged 18 to 70, diagnosed with alopecia, deemed suitable for DPC therapy, and excluded if pregnant. Total RNA was extracted from unfractionated whole blood collected in Tempus Blood RNA tubes. What the study reported, not specific to this receptor: After repeated subsampling, changes were observed in the strength of the expansion versus patch-test correlation and in the threshold at which the correlation became significant. DPC sensitization did not change the number of TCRs with a frequency above 1 in 1000, and there was no evidence of changes in global repertoire structure. Patch test score correlated positively with the number of PT1 expanded TCRs, reaching significance at thresholds 8, 16 and 32 but not at 4. Compared with pre-sensitization or healthy control sets, expanded TCRs formed significantly more large CDR3 similarity clusters, which is consistent with antigen-driven responses. Because every patient had alopecia, a presumed autoimmune disease, the patients' immune response might differ from that of healthy individuals.

The CDR3 contains 13 residues, cysteine and phenylalanine counted. Only the CDR3 portion is preserved as DNA: 39 bases, with reading frame beginning at the first base. From V the trimming removes 6 bases and from J it removes 2 bases, while the gene matches leave 3 bases of the junction unaccounted for. CDR1 and CDR2 (DFQATT, SNEGSKA) derive from the germline V gene (reference sequence). The chain uses TRBV20-1 and TRBJ2-3; 9 bases in between match TRBD2. Sequencing used whole blood, obtained in connection with sensitization to the hapten diphenylcyclopropenone (DPC). The clonotype was recovered from a woman younger than 45 with alopecia areata. Some clones in this sample may be carry-over from other donors' samples. The CDR3 region has the sequence CSALAGLTDTQYF. The DNA sequence is TGCAGTGCGCTAGCGGGGCTCACAGATACGCAGTATTTT.